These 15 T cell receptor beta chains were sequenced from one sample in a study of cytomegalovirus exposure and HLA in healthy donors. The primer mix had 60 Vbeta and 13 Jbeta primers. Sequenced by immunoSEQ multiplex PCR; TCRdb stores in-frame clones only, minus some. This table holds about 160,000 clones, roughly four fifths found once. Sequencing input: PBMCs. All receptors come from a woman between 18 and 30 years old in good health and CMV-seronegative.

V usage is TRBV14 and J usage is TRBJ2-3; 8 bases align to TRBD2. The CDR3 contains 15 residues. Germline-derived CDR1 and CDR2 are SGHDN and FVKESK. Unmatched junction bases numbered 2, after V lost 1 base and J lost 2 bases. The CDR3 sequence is CASSQAGGFTDTQYF. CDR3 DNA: TGTGCCAGCAGCCAAGCGGGAGGGTTCACAGATACGCAGTATTTT.

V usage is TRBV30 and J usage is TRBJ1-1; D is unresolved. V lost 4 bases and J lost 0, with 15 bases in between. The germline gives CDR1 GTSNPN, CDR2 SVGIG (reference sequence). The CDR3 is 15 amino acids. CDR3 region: CAWKFLHPMNTEAFF. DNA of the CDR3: TGTGCCTGGAAATTTTTACACCCAATGAACACTGAAGCTTTCTTT.

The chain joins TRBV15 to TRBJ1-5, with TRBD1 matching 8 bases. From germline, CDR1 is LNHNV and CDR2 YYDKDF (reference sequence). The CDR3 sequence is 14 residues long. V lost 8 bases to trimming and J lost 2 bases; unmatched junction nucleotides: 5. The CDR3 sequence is CATQKTGGNQPQHF. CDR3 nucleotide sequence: TGTGCCACCCAAAAGACAGGGGGCAATCAGCCCCAGCATTTT. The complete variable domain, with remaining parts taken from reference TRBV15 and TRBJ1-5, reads DAMVIQNPRYQVTQFGKPVTLSCSQTLNHNVMYWYQQKSSQAPKLLFHYYDKDFNNEADTPDNFQSRRPNTSFCFLDIRSPGLGDTAMYLCATQKTGGNQPQHFGDGTRLSIL.

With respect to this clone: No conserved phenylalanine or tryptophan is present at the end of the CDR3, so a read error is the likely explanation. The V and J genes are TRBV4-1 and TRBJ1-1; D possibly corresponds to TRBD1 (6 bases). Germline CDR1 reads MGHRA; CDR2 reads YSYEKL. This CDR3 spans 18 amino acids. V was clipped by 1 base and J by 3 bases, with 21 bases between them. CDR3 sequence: CASSQGVTGGRGDTEAFL. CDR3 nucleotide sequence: TGCGCCAGCAGCCAAGGTGTGACGGGGGGCCGCGGAGACACTGAAGCTTTCCTT.

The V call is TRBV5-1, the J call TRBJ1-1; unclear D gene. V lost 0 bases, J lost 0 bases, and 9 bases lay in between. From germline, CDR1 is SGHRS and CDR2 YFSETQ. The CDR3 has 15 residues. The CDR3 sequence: CASSLVAGLNTEAFF. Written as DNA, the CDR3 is TGCGCCAGCAGCTTGGTAGCTGGATTGAACACTGAAGCTTTCTTT. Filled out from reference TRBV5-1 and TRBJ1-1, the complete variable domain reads KAGVTQTPRYLIKTRGQQVTLSCSPISGHRSVSWYQQTPGQGLQFLFEYFSETQRNKGNFPGRFSGRQFSNSRSEMNVSTLELGDSALYLCASSLVAGLNTEAFFGQGTRLTVV.

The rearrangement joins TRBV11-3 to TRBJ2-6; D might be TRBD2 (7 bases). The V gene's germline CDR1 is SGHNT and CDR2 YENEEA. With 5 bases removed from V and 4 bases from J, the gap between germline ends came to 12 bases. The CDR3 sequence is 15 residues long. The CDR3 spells CASSPGGAGANVLTF. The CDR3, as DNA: TGTGCCAGCAGCCCGGGGGGCGCGGGGGCCAACGTCCTGACTTTC.

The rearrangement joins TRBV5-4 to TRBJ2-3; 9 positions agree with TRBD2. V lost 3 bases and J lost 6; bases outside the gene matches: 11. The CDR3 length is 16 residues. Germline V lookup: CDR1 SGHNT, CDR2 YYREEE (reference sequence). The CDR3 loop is CASSSRAGGQRDTQYF. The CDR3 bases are TGTGCCAGCAGCTCGCGGGCGGGGGGGCAGCGGGATACGCAGTATTTT.

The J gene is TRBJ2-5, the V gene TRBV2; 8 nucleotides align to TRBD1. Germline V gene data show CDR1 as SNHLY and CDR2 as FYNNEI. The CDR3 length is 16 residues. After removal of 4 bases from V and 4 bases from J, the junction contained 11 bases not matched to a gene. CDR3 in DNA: TGTGCCAGCAGTGGGACAGGGACCAATAGGGGAGAGACCCAGTACTTC. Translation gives CASSGTGTNRGETQYF.

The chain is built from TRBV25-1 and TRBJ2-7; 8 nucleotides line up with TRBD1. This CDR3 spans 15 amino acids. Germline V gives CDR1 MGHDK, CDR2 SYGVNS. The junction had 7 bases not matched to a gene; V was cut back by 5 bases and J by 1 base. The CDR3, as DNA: TGTGCCAGCAGTTTCGGACAGGGTAATTCCTACGAGCAGTACTTC. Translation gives CASSFGQGNSYEQYF.

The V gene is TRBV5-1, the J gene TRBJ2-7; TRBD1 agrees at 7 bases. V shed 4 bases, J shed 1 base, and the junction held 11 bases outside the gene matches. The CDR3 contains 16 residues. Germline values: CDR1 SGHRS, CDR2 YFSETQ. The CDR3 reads CASSVQTGATSYEQYF. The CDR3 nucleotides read TGCGCCAGCAGCGTCCAAACAGGGGCCACTTCCTACGAGCAGTACTTC.

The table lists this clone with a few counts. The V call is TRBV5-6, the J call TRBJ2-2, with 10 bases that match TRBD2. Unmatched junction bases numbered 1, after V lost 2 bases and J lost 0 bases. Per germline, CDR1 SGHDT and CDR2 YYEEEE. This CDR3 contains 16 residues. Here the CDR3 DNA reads TGTGCCAGCAGCTTAGGACTAGCGGCGAACACCGGGGAGCTGTTTTTT. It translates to CASSLGLAANTGELFF.

In DNA, the CDR3 is TGTGCCAGCAGCTCGCGGGACAGTAGTTACAATGAGCAGTTCTTC. Translating it yields CASSSRDSSYNEQFF. The genes are TRBV7-3 and TRBJ2-1, with a tentative D call TRBD1 (7 bases). Per the germline V gene, CDR1 is SGHTA and CDR2 is FQGTGA. Trimming took off 4 bases at V and 4 bases at J, with 14 bases between the two ends. This CDR3 is built from 15 residues. The whole variable domain, filled in from reference TRBV7-3 and TRBJ2-1, reads GAGVSQTPSNKVTEKGKYVELRCDPISGHTALYWYRQSLGQGPEFLIYFQGTGAADDSGLPNDRFFAVRPEGSVSTLKIQRTERGDSAVYLCASSSRDSSYNEQFFGPGTRLTVL.

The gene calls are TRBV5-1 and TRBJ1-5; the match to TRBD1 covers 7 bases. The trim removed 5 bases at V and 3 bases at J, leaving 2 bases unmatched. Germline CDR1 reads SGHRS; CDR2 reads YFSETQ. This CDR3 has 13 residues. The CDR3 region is CASSQGDNQPQHF. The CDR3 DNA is TGCGCCAGCAGTCAGGGGGACAATCAGCCCCAGCATTTT.

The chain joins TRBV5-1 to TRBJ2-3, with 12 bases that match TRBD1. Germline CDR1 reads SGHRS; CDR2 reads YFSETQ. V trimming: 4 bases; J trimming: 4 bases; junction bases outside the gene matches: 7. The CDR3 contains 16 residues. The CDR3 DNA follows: TGCGCCAGCAGCCTCTCCGGGACAGGGGGCCCAGATACGCAGTATTTT. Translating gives CASSLSGTGGPDTQYF. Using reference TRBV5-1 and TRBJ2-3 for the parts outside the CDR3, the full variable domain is KAGVTQTPRYLIKTRGQQVTLSCSPISGHRSVSWYQQTPGQGLQFLFEYFSETQRNKGNFPGRFSGRQFSNSRSEMNVSTLELGDSALYLCASSLSGTGGPDTQYFGPGTRLTVL.

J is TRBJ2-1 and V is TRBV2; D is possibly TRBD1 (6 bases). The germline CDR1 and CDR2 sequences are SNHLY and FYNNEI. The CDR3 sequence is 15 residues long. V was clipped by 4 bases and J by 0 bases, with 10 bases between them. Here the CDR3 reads CASSGGHPSYNEQFF. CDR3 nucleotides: TGTGCCAGCAGTGGGGGGCACCCCTCCTACAATGAGCAGTTCTTC.